Below, 11 T cell receptor beta chains from the same sample are listed, as sequenced in a study of regulatory T cells in long-lasting Graves disease. Building of the TCR beta libraries involved iRepertoire HTBI primers and Arm-PCR of CDR3 regions. TCRdb re-analysed the multiplex PCR reads in MiXCR, keeping a single row per CDR3 protein. The sample records more than 350,000 distinct CDR3 sequences, around a fifth being singletons. The time point here: persistent/refractory GD, antithyroid drugs over 5 years with positive TRAb. From PBMCs, RNA was extracted and then used to make the TCR library. The specimen was peripheral blood mononuclear cells (PBMCs), collected when the disease was refractory, from a patient treated with antithyroid drugs. The receptor set was obtained from a female donor with Graves disease.

This clonotype came up many times. The junction does not match germline at one end; this may be a read error. The chain uses TRBV5-1 and TRBJ2-7; 12 bases agree with TRBD1. Germline values: CDR1 SGHRS, CDR2 YFSETQ. The CDR3 sequence is 14 residues long. CDR3 coding DNA: TGTGCCAGCAGCCGGGGACAGGGGGCGCTTGAGCAGTACTTC. It specifies CASSRGQGALEQYF. Together with reference TRBV5-1 and TRBJ2-7, the CDR3 gives the full variable domain: KAGVTQTPRYLIKTRGQQVTLSCSPISGHRSVSWYQQTPGQGLQFLFEYFSETQRNKGNFPGRFSGRQFSNSRSEMNVSTLELGDSALYLCASSRGQGALEQYFGPGTRLTVT.

The V gene is TRBV28, the J gene TRBJ2-3; 8 nucleotides agree with TRBD1. Germline loops: CDR1 MDHEN, CDR2 SYDVKM. V lost 3 bases and J lost 2; bases outside the gene matches: 4. The CDR3 spans 15 residues. CDR3 in amino acids: CASSFRTGHTDTQYF. The CDR3 DNA is TGTGCCAGCAGTTTCCGGACAGGGCACACAGATACGCAGTATTTT.

This clonotype occurred many times. The chain has TRBV28 and TRBJ2-7; no clear D gene. This CDR3 is 14 amino acids long. In germline, CDR1 is MDHEN, CDR2 SYDVKM. Between the trimmed V and J ends, which lost 5 bases and 4 bases, there was a span of 15 bases. The CDR3 DNA sequence: TGTGCCAGCAGTCTCCCAGGATTTATATACGAGCAGTACTTC. Its translation: CASSLPGFIYEQYF.

This clonotype was counted at least ten times. The chain uses TRBV28 and TRBJ1-1; D is unclear. With 6 bases removed from V and 3 bases from J, the gap between germline ends came to 20 bases. Germline-derived CDR1 and CDR2 are MDHEN and SYDVKM. The CDR3 has 16 amino acids. The CDR3: CASSLGVALVYTEAFF. The CDR3 nucleotides are TGTGCCAGCAGCCTCGGAGTCGCCCTGGTATACACTGAAGCTTTCTTT.

As to this clonotype: A much larger clonotype is one base distant, so this may be a read error. The V call is TRBV15, the J call TRBJ2-7; D is uncertain. This CDR3 comprises 12 residues. Germline values: CDR1 LNHNV, CDR2 YYDKDF (reference sequence). V gave up 11 bases and J gave up 1 base, with 12 bases separating them. The DNA for the CDR3 is TGTGCCGCCTCGGGCGAATCCTACGAGCAGTACTTC. Protein sequence: CAASGESYEQYF.

This sequence joins TRBV29-1 and TRBJ2-2; unclear D gene. Trimming removed 8 bases from V and 1 base from J, with 11 bases in between. Germline V gene sequence: CDR1 SQVTM, CDR2 ANQGSEA. The CDR3 spans 13 residues. The CDR3 is CSTLQENTGELFF. Here the CDR3 DNA reads TGCAGCACCCTTCAGGAGAACACCGGGGAGCTGTTTTTT.

The chain joins TRBV5-1 to TRBJ1-5, with 9 bases fitting TRBD1. Unmatched junction bases numbered 6, after V lost 4 bases and J lost 4 bases. This CDR3 spans 15 amino acids. The germline gives CDR1 SGHRS, CDR2 YFSETQ. Here the CDR3 DNA reads TGCGCCAGCAGCCCGGAGGGGACAGGGAATCAGCCCCAGCATTTT. This translates into CASSPEGTGNQPQHF.

This clonotype was recorded many times. V is TRBV30 and J is TRBJ1-2; no clear D gene. V was clipped by 1 base and J by 5 bases, with 8 bases between them. The germline V gene encodes CDR1 GTSNPN and CDR2 SVGIG (reference sequence). The CDR3 loop spans 12 amino acids. The CDR3: CAWSEGRYGYTF. As DNA, the CDR3 is TGTGCCTGGAGTGAAGGGCGTTATGGCTACACCTTC.

Ten or more counts support this clonotype. This rearrangement joins TRBV2 to TRBJ2-7, with a possible D match to TRBD1 (8 bases). CDR3 length: 13 residues. CDR1 is SNHLY and CDR2 is FYNNEI in the germline V gene. Trimming removed 6 bases at V and 6 bases at J, with 15 bases between. In DNA form, the CDR3 reads TGTGCCAGCAGACAGGGGGGGTCTTCCGAGCAGTACTTC. It is translated as CASRQGGSSEQYF.

This clonotype occurred many times. The V and J genes are TRBV3-1 and TRBJ1-5; TRBD1 might be the D (6 bases). The germline V gene encodes CDR1 LGHDT and CDR2 YNNKEL (reference sequence). V was pared by 4 bases and J by 3 bases, with 10 bases between. The CDR3 is 14 amino acids. The CDR3 DNA sequence: TGTGCCAGCAGCCCCGGACAGTCCAATCAGCCCCAGCATTTT. Its translation: CASSPGQSNQPQHF.

This clonotype was seen ten or more times. The V call is TRBV7-9, the J call TRBJ2-7; D remains ambiguous. Germline V CDR1 and CDR2: SEHNR, FQNEAQ (reference sequence). V was clipped by 5 bases and J by 4 bases, with 18 bases between them. The CDR3 is 15 residues long. As DNA, the CDR3 is TGTGCCAGCAGCACAGAAGGTGCAGGAGAATACGAGCAGTACTTC. It translates to CASSTEGAGEYEQYF.